This is a list of T cell receptor beta chains from one sample in a study of cytomegalovirus exposure and HLA in healthy donors. The method was immunoSEQ multiplex PCR; TCRdb's version includes in-frame clones alone and lacks a portion of them. In the table there are about 310,000 clones, roughly 87% of which are singletons. Specimen: PBMCs. All receptors come from a man aged 30-40 years in good health and CMV-seronegative. CDR3s include the opening cysteine and the closing phenylalanine or tryptophan. A D gene is named only where the DNA matches it firmly. Clone size is not always given. Where it is, it says once, few, many or a class for expanded clones.

clone_size d_call j_call v_call cdr3_aa cdr3_nt
NA TRBD2 TRBJ2-3 TRBV6-1 CASSGRGGLTDTQYF TGTGCCAGCAGTGGGCGGGGGGGCCTCACAGATACGCAGTATTTT
NA TRBD1 TRBJ1-2 TRBV11-2 CATTWGGQGRYTF TGTGCCACCACCTGGGGCGGACAGGGTCGCTACACCTTC
NA TRBD2 TRBJ2-3 TRBV11-2 CASSLQTSVKTQYF TGTGCCAGCAGCCTCCAGACTAGCGTTAAGACGCAGTATTTT
NA NA TRBJ1-2 TRBV5-1 CASSLAAGAGYGYTF TGCGCCAGCAGCTTGGCCGCGGGGGCTGGCTATGGCTACACCTTC
NA TRBD1 TRBJ2-7 TRBV11-2 CASSSRTGSSYEQYF TGTGCCAGCAGCTCTCGGACAGGGAGCTCCTACGAGCAGTACTTC
NA TRBD2 TRBJ2-5 TRBV2 CASCNTLRAGGETQYF TGTGCCAGCTGCAATACTCTACGGGCGGGGGGCGAGACCCAGTACTTC
NA NA TRBJ1-1 TRBV14 CASSQAGRTYTEAFF TGTGCCAGCAGCCAAGCAGGGAGGACGTACACTGAAGCTTTCTTT
NA TRBD1 TRBJ2-7 TRBV6-1 CASRIRTGPGEQYF TGTGCCAGCAGGATACGGACAGGGCCGGGAGAGCAGTACTTC
NA TRBD1 TRBJ1-5 TRBV18 CASSPFGQGADQPQHF TGTGCCAGCTCACCTTTCGGACAGGGGGCAGATCAGCCCCAGCATTTT
NA TRBD1 TRBJ1-5 TRBV11-3 CASTPQGAWQPQHF TGTGCCAGCACCCCACAGGGGGCTTGGCAGCCCCAGCATTTT
once TRBD2 TRBJ2-1 TRBV2 CASRRLAGAYNEQFF TGTGCCAGCAGGAGACTAGCGGGGGCTTACAATGAGCAGTTCTTC
NA NA TRBJ1-1 TRBV6-6 CASSYYRETEAFF TGTGCCAGCAGTTATTACAGGGAAACTGAAGCTTTCTTT
NA NA TRBJ1-6 TRBV4-1 CASSQVRSSPLHF TGCGCCAGCAGCCAAGTTAGATCCTCACCCCTCCACTTT
NA NA TRBJ1-1 TRBV19 CASSPWGVGPNTEAFF TGTGCCAGTTCCCCATGGGGAGTCGGTCCAAACACTGAAGCTTTCTTT
NA NA TRBJ2-4 TRBV27 CASSPDRPRNIQYF TGTGCCAGCAGTCCAGACAGGCCGAGAAACATTCAGTACTTC
NA NA TRBJ1-2 TRBV4-3 CASSQESSWSYGYTF TGCGCCAGCAGCCAAGAGAGCAGTTGGAGCTATGGCTACACCTTC
NA TRBD1 TRBJ2-1 TRBV28 CASGLRGRYNEQFF TGTGCCAGCGGGCTGAGGGGGCGCTACAATGAGCAGTTCTTC
NA NA TRBJ1-3 TRBV9 CASSVEVGGNTIYF TGTGCCAGCAGCGTAGAAGTCGGTGGAAACACCATATATTTT
NA NA TRBJ2-3 TRBV4-2 CASSQLGGLSDTQYF TGTGCCAGCAGCCAACTTGGGGGCCTGTCAGATACGCAGTATTTT
NA TRBD1 TRBJ1-1 TRBV5-1 CASAQGAGTEAFF TGCGCCAGTGCACAGGGGGCGGGCACTGAAGCTTTCTTT
NA TRBD1 TRBJ1-1 TRBV5-4 CASSSRQGSEAFF TGTGCCAGCAGCTCCCGACAGGGGTCTGAAGCTTTCTTT
NA NA TRBJ2-3 TRBV18 CASSPPLYQGLDADTQYF TGTGCCAGCTCACCACCATTGTATCAGGGGCTGGATGCAGATACGCAGTATTTT
NA NA TRBJ2-2 TRBV12-5 CASGDLPGELFF TGTGCTAGTGGCGACTTGCCCGGAGAGCTGTTTTTT
NA TRBD1 TRBJ2-7 TRBV15 CATSRGTGGSYEQYF TGTGCCACCAGCAGAGGGACAGGTGGGAGTTACGAGCAGTACTTC
NA NA TRBJ1-4 TRBV5-1 CASSLEHGQNEKLFF TGCGCCAGCAGCTTGGAACACGGACAGAATGAAAAACTGTTTTTT
NA NA TRBJ2-5 TRBV20-1 CSVDSQETQYF TGCAGTGTCGACAGCCAAGAGACCCAGTACTTC
NA TRBD1 TRBJ2-7 TRBV11-2 CASSTERGQGRGSEQYF TGTGCCAGCAGCACAGAAAGAGGACAGGGGCGAGGTAGCGAGCAGTACTTC
NA TRBD2 TRBJ2-5 TRBV5-6 CASSLRTSGGQETQYF TGTGCCAGCAGCTTGCGGACTAGCGGGGGGCAAGAGACCCAGTACTTC
NA NA TRBJ1-6 TRBV7-2 CASSLDRVVAAAHF TGTGCCAGCAGCTTAGACAGGGTTGTCGCAGCGGCCCACTTT
NA NA TRBJ1-5 TRBV6-5 CASSSRDDGFNQPQHF TGTGCCAGCAGTTCCCGGGATGACGGATTCAATCAGCCCCAGCATTTT
NA TRBD1 TRBJ1-5 TRBV19 CASSVGTGRTWF TGTGCCAGTAGTGTCGGGACAGGGAGGACCTGGTTT
many NA TRBJ1-2 TRBV7-9 CASSLEGRVDGYGYTF TGTGCCAGCAGCTTAGAGGGGCGCGTTGACGGTTATGGCTACACCTTC
NA TRBD1 TRBJ1-5 TRBV19 CASSIGQGQPQHF TGTGCCAGTAGTATAGGACAGGGTCAGCCCCAGCATTTT
NA TRBD1 TRBJ2-1 TRBV11-2 CASSPIRGQTYNEQFF TGTGCCAGCAGCCCAATAAGGGGACAGACCTACAATGAGCAGTTCTTC
NA NA TRBJ2-7 TRBV7-6 CASSLGGRDYEQYF TGTGCCAGCAGCTTAGGAGGGCGGGACTACGAGCAGTACTTC